This record concerns one T cell receptor beta chain sequence. Its target is not known. The record originates from a study of neurological immune-mediated disorders. Trimming removed 2 bases from V and 5 bases from J, with 9 bases in between. The germline gives CDR1 KGHSH, CDR2 LQKENI. This CDR3 region has 14 residues. The cDNA was synthesized by 5'RACE incorporating 10-nucleotide random UMIs. TCRdb independently ran MiXCR on the 5' RACE reads; one entry per CDR3 protein. The table shows 65,000 to 90,000 distinct CDR3 sequences, with 9% to 12% occurring only once. General study findings and limits: TCR clonal expansion peaked in HTLV-1-associated myelopathy patients and was lowest in multiple sclerosis patients.

This receptor was identified in a middle-aged man in good health. Sequencing input: PBMCs. This sequence joins TRBV18 and TRBJ2-2, with D maybe TRBD2 (5 bases). CDR3 coding DNA: TGTGCCAGCTCACCAAGTCGGGATACCGGGGAGCTGTTTTTT. Translating it yields CASSPSRDTGELFF.